This T cell receptor beta chain was retrieved from a study of blood T cell repertoires in COVID-19. On the study more broadly: From the United States, Italy and Spain came samples of acute and convalescent COVID-19.

CDR1 is KGHSH and CDR2 is LQKENI in the germline V gene. This CDR3 comprises 14 residues. The J segment lost 2 bases and the V segment lost 4 bases, leaving 2 bases of the junction unmatched. Sequencing used immunoSEQ multiplex PCR; TCRdb keeps in-frame clones, though not all of them. The sample consists of roughly 140,000 clones, around 80% of them appearing once. Recruits, aged about 18 to 89 years, lived in about two dozen US areas. During the 2 weeks before they entered the study, exposed participants had met someone with a PCR-confirmed or clinician-diagnosed COVID-19 case. The chain uses TRBV18 and TRBJ1-1; 9 bases match TRBD1. Sequencing was done on a sample of PBMCs or T cells enriched from blood (not recorded which). This TCR came from a woman aged 18-29 years who had been exposed to COVID-19. Here the CDR3 reads CASSRGQGNTEAFF. The CDR3 nucleotides read TGTGCCAGCTCACGGGGACAGGGAAACACTGAAGCTTTCTTT.